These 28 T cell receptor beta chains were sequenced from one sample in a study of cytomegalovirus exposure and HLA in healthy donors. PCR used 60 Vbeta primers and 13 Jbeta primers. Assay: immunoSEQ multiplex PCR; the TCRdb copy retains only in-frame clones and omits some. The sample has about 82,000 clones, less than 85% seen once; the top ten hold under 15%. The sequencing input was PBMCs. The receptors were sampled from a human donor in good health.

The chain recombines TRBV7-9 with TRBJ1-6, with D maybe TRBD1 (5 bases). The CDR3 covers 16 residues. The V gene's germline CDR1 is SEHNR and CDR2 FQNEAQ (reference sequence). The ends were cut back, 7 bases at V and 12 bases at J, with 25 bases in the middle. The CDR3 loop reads CASTPPPGEISGPLHF. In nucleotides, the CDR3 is TGTGCCAGCACCCCTCCGCCGGGGGAGATATCTGGACCCCTCCACTTT.

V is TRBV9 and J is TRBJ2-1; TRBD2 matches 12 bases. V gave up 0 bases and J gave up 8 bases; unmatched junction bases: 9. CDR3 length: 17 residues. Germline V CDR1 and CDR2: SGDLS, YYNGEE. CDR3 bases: TGTGCCAGCAGCGTAGCGCCGCTAGCGGGGGGGCCGGATGAGCAGTTCTTC. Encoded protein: CASSVAPLAGGPDEQFF.

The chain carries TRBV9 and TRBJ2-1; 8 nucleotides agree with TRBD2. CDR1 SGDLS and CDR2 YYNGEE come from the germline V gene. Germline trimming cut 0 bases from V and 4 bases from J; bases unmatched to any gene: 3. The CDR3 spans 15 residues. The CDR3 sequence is CASSVGSSGYNEQFF. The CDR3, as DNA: TGTGCCAGCAGCGTAGGGTCTAGCGGGTACAATGAGCAGTTCTTC.

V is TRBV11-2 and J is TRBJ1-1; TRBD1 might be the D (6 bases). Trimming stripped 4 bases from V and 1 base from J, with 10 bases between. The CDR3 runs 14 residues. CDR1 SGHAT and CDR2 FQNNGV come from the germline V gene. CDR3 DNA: TGTGCCAGCAGCTCGGGACAAGAGAACACTGAAGCTTTCTTT. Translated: CASSSGQENTEAFF.

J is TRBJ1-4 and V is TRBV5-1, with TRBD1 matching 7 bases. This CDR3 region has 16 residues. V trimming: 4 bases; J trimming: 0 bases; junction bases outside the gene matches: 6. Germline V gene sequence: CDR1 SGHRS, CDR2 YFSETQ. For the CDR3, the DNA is TGCGCCAGCAGCAGGGGACAGTACGCAACTAATGAAAAACTGTTTTTT. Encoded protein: CASSRGQYATNEKLFF.

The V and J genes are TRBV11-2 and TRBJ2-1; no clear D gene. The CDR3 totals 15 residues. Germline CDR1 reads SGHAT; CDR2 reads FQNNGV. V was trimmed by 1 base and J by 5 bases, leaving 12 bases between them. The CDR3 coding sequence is TGTGCCAGCAGCTTAGTACAAACAGATAACAATGAGCAGTTCTTC. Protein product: CASSLVQTDNNEQFF.

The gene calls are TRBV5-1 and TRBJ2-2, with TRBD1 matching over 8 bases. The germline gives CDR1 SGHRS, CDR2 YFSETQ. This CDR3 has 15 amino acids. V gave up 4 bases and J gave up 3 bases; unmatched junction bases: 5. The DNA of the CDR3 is TGCGCCAGCAGCCCCGGACAGGGTCACACCGGGGAGCTGTTTTTT. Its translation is CASSPGQGHTGELFF.

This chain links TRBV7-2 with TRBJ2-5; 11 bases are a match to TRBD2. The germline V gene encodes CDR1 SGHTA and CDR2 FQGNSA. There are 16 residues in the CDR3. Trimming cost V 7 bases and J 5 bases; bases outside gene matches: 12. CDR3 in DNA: TGTGCCAGCACCCGGGGGGTAGCGGGGGGGCGGGAGACCCAGTACTTC. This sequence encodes CASTRGVAGGRETQYF.

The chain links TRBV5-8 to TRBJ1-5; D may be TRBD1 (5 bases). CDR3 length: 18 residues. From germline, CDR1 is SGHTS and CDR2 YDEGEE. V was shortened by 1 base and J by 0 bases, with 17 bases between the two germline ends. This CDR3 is CASSLRGQGRYSNQPQHF. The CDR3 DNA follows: TGTGCCAGCAGCTTGAGAGGCCAGGGCCGGTATAGCAATCAGCCCCAGCATTTT.

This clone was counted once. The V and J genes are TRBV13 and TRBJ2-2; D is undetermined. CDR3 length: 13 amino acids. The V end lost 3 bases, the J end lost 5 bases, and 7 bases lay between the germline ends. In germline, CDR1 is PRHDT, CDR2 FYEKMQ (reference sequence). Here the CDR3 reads CASSFYGTGELFF. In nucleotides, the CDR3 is TGTGCCAGCAGCTTTTACGGTACCGGGGAGCTGTTTTTT.

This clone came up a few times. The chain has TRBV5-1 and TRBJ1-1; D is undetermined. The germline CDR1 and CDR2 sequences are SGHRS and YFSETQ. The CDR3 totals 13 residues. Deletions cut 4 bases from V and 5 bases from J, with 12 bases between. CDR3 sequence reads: CASSRDYSTEAFF. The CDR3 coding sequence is TGCGCCAGCAGCCGTGACTATTCGACTGAAGCTTTCTTT.

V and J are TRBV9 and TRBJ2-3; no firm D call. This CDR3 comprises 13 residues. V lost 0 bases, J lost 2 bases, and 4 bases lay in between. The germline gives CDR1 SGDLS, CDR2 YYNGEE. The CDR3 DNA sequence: TGTGCCAGCAGCGTAGGGGCCACAGATACGCAGTATTTT. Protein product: CASSVGATDTQYF. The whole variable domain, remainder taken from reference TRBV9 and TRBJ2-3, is DSGVTQTPKHLITATGQRVTLRCSPRSGDLSVYWYQQSLDQGLQFLIQYYNGEERAKGNILERFSAQQFPDLHSELNLSSLELGDSALYFCASSVGATDTQYFGPGTRLTVL.

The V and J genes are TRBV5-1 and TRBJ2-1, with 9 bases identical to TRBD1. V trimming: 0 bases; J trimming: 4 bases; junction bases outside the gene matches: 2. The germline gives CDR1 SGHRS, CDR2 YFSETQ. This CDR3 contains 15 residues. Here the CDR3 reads CASSLAGQGYNEQFF. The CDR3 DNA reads TGCGCCAGCAGCTTGGCCGGACAGGGGTACAATGAGCAGTTCTTC.

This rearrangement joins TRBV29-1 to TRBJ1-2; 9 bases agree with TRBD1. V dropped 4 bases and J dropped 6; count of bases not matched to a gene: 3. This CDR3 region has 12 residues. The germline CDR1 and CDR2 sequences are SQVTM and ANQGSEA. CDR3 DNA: TGCAGCGTTGTGGGACAGGGTCATGGCTACACCTTC. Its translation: CSVVGQGHGYTF.

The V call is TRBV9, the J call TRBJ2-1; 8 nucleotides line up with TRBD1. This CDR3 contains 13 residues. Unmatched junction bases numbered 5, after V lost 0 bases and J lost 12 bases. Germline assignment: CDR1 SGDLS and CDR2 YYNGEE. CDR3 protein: CASSVAPDRGQFF. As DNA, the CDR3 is TGTGCCAGCAGCGTAGCCCCCGACAGGGGGCAGTTCTTC.

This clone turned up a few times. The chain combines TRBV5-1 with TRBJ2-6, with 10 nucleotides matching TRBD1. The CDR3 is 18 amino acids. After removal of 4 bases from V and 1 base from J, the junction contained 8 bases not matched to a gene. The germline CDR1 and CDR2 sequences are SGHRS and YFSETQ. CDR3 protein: CASSAKTGGASGANVLTF. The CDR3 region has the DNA TGCGCCAGCAGCGCTAAGACAGGGGGCGCATCTGGGGCCAACGTCCTGACTTTC.

The CDR3 loop is CSVGGGRGEKLFF. The CDR3 DNA reads TGCAGCGTTGGCGGGGGACGGGGTGAAAAACTGTTTTTT. The chain links TRBV29-1 to TRBJ1-4, with D maybe TRBD1 (5 bases). Trimming took off 4 bases at V and 7 bases at J, with 13 bases between the two ends. The CDR3 is 13 residues long. Germline values: CDR1 SQVTM, CDR2 ANQGSEA.

CDR3: CASSFGPTGSYGYTF. The CDR3 DNA reads TGTGCCAGCAGCTTTGGGCCAACAGGGAGCTATGGCTACACCTTC. The chain combines TRBV7-2 with TRBJ1-2; tentatively, D is TRBD1 (6 bases). This CDR3 comprises 15 residues. Germline V lookup: CDR1 SGHTA, CDR2 FQGNSA. V lost 3 bases to trimming and J lost 4 bases, with 15 bases between them.

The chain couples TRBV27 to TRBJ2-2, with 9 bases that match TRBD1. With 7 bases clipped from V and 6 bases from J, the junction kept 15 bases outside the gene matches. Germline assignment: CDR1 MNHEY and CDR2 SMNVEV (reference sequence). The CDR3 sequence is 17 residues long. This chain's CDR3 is CASIVGVRTGVAGELFF. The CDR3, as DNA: TGTGCCAGCATTGTAGGGGTGCGGACAGGGGTGGCCGGGGAGCTGTTTTTT.

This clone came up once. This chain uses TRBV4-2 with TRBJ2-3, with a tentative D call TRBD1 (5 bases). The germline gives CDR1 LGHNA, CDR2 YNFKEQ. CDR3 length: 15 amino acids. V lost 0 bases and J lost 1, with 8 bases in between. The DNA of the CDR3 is TGTGCCAGCAGCCAAGAGGGCAGGGGCACAGATACGCAGTATTTT. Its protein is CASSQEGRGTDTQYF.

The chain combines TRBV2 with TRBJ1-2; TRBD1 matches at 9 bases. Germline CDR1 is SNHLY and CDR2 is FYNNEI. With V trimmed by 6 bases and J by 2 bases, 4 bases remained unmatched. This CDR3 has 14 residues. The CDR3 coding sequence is TGTGCCAGCAGACGACAGGGGGTAAACTATGGCTACACCTTC. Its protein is CASRRQGVNYGYTF.

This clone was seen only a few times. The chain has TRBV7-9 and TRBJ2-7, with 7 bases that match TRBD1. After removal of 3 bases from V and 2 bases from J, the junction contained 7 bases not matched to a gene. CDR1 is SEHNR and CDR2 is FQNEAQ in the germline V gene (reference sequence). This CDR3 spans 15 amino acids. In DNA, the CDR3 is TGTGCCAGCAGCTTCCGGGACAGTTTCGCCTACGAGCAGTACTTC. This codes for CASSFRDSFAYEQYF. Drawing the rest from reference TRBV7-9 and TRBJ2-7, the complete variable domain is DTGVSQNPRHKITKRGQNVTFRCDPISEHNRLYWYRQTLGQGPEFLTYFQNEAQLEKSRLLSDRFSAERPKGSFSTLEIQRTEQGDSAMYLCASSFRDSFAYEQYFGPGTRLTVT.

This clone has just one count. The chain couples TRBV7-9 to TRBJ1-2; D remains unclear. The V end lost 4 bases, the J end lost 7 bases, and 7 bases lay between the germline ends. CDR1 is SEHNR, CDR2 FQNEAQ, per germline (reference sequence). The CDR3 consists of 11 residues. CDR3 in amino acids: CASSSSVGYTF. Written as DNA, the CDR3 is TGTGCCAGCAGCTCGTCTGTTGGCTACACCTTC.

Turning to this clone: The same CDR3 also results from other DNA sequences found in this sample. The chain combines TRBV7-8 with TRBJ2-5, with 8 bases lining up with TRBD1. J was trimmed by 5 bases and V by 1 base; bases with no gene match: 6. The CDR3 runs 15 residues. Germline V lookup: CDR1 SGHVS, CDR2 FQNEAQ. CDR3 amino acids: CASSLVAGGRETQYF. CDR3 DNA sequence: TGTGCCAGCAGCTTAGTGGCAGGGGGCCGGGAGACCCAGTACTTC.

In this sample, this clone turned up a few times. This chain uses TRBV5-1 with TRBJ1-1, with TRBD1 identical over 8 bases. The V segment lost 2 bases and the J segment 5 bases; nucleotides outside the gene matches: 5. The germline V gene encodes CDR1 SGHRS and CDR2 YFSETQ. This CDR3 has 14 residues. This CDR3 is CASSLQGVETEAFF. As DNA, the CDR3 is TGCGCCAGCAGCTTACAGGGGGTTGAAACTGAAGCTTTCTTT.

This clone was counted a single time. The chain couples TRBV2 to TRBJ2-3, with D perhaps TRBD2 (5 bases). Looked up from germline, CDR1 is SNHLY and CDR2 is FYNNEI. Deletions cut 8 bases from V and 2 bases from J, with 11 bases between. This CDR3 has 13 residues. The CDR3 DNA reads TGTGCCAGCTGGGCTAGCTCCACAGATACGCAGTATTTT. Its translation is CASWASSTDTQYF.

CDR3 protein: CASSPGTGTTEAFF. CDR3 DNA: TGTGCCAGCAGCCCTGGGACAGGGACCACTGAAGCTTTCTTT. The rearrangement joins TRBV7-2 to TRBJ1-1, with 9 nucleotides matching TRBD1. Germline trimming cut 5 bases from V and 4 bases from J; bases unmatched to any gene: 5. CDR1 SGHTA and CDR2 FQGNSA come from the germline V gene. There are 14 residues in the CDR3.

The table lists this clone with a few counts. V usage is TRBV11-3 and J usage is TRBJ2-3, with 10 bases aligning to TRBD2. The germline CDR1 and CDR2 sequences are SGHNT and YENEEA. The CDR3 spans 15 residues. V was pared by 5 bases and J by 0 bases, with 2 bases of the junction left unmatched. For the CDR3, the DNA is TGTGCCAGCAGCAGGGGACTAGCGAGCACAGATACGCAGTATTTT. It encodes CASSRGLASTDTQYF.